Shown below are 20 T cell receptor beta chains from a single sample sequenced in a study of blood T cell repertoires in COVID-19. Libraries were prepared by immunoSEQ multiplex PCR; TCRdb keeps only in-frame clonotypes and omits some of them. Among about 36,000 clones, 90% were seen once, and the ten largest hold around 4.8%. The sample was peripheral blood. The source of these receptors is a human donor in a cohort sampled during active COVID-19.

The gene calls are TRBV18 and TRBJ1-1; D is unclear. From germline, CDR1 is KGHSH and CDR2 LQKENI. Trimming shortened V by 9 bases and J by 4 bases, and 15 bases separated the two germline ends. The length of the CDR3 is 13 residues. The CDR3 spells CASCPEYGTEAFF. The CDR3 region has the DNA TGTGCCAGTTGCCCCGAGTACGGCACTGAAGCTTTCTTT.

The chain joins TRBV27 to TRBJ2-7, with TRBD1 matching 9 bases. CDR1 and CDR2 (germline): MNHEY, SMNVEV (reference sequence). Trimming at V came to 6 bases and at J to 0 bases, leaving 6 bases not matched to a gene. The CDR3 loop spans 15 amino acids. CDR3 in DNA: TGTGCCAGCAGAGGGCCGGGACAGGGCTCCTACGAGCAGTACTTC. Its protein is CASRGPGQGSYEQYF.

The genes are TRBV6-2 or TRBV6-3 and TRBJ2-7, with 8 nucleotides matching TRBD2. CDR1 and CDR2 from the germline V gene are MNHEY and SVGEGT. The CDR3 covers 17 residues. V shed 2 bases, J shed 2 bases, and the junction held 11 bases outside the gene matches. The CDR3 loop reads CASSYRGDSGTAYEQYF. CDR3 bases: TGTGCCAGCAGTTACCGGGGGGATAGCGGGACCGCCTACGAGCAGTACTTC.

This rearrangement joins TRBV2 to TRBJ2-5; TRBD2 agrees at 10 bases. Germline trimming cut 7 bases from V and 1 base from J; bases unmatched to any gene: 3. CDR1 is SNHLY and CDR2 is FYNNEI in the germline V gene. This CDR3 region has 14 residues. The chain's CDR3 is CASKLAGLQETQYF. The CDR3 DNA sequence: TGTGCCAGCAAACTAGCGGGGCTCCAAGAGACCCAGTACTTC.

This chain uses TRBV9 with TRBJ1-5; 9 positions match TRBD1. CDR1 is SGDLS, CDR2 YYNGEE, per germline. The V gene end was trimmed by 4 bases and the J gene end by 2 bases; junction bases not matched to a gene: 1. This CDR3 is built from 14 residues. The DNA of the CDR3 is TGTGCCAGCAGCCGGACAGGGGGCAATCAGCCCCAGCATTTT. It translates to CASSRTGGNQPQHF.

The chain has TRBV28 and TRBJ1-6; D is ambiguous. CDR3 length: 16 residues. Per germline, CDR1 MDHEN and CDR2 SYDVKM. With 5 bases removed from V and 8 bases from J, the gap between germline ends came to 19 bases. Here the CDR3 DNA reads TGTGCCAGCAGTACTCCCAGCGGCGGAGCCTATTCACCCCTCCACTTT. Protein product: CASSTPSGGAYSPLHF.

The V gene is TRBV18, the J gene TRBJ2-5, with 7 bases aligning to TRBD1. Losses at the gene ends were 2 bases for V and 5 bases for J; bases not matched to a gene: 5. Germline V CDR1 and CDR2: KGHSH, LQKENI. The CDR3 totals 14 residues. The CDR3 region is CASSPFKQGETQYF. The CDR3 DNA reads as TGTGCCAGCTCACCATTCAAACAGGGGGAGACCCAGTACTTC.

This clone was detected a few times. The chain joins TRBV30 to TRBJ2-2; D might be TRBD1 (6 bases). This CDR3 is built from 17 residues. The germline V gene encodes CDR1 GTSNPN and CDR2 SVGIG (reference sequence). Trimming shortened V by 3 bases and J by 0 bases, and 17 bases separated the two germline ends. CDR3 residues: CAWSDTGTRTNTGELFF. CDR3 nucleotide sequence: TGTGCCTGGAGCGACACAGGGACCCGTACGAACACCGGGGAGCTGTTTTTT.

This clone was detected only a few times. The chain links TRBV6-1 to TRBJ2-7; 7 bases map to TRBD1. Germline V CDR1 and CDR2: MNHNS, SASEGT. Trimming cost V 3 bases and J 3 bases; bases outside gene matches: 11. The CDR3 extends over 16 amino acids. The CDR3 DNA reads TGTGCCAGCAGTGACAGGGACAGCCTAGTGGGCTACGAGCAGTACTTC. The encoded protein is CASSDRDSLVGYEQYF.

The chain combines TRBV11-3 with TRBJ2-1; TRBD1 matches at 11 bases. Germline-derived CDR1 and CDR2 are SGHNT and YENEEA. The junction had 3 bases not matched to a gene; V was cut back by 5 bases and J by 6 bases. The CDR3 sequence is 14 residues long. The CDR3 reads CASSEGQGGNEQFF. In DNA form, the CDR3 reads TGTGCCAGCAGCGAGGGACAGGGGGGCAATGAGCAGTTCTTC.

The chain uses TRBV7-2 and TRBJ2-3; D may be TRBD2 (5 bases). This CDR3 contains 16 residues. Trimming shortened V by 1 base and J by 1 base, and 12 bases separated the two germline ends. Germline V lookup: CDR1 SGHTA, CDR2 FQGNSA. CDR3 loop: CASSLGWAGGTDTQYF. The CDR3 DNA reads TGTGCCAGCAGCTTAGGCTGGGCGGGCGGCACAGATACGCAGTATTTT.

The V gene is TRBV5-6, the J gene TRBJ1-2, with D possibly being TRBD1 (6 bases). The germline gives CDR1 SGHDT, CDR2 YYEEEE. This CDR3 is built from 15 residues. Trimming stripped 4 bases from V and 2 bases from J, with 15 bases between. CDR3 sequence (DNA): TGTGCCAGCAGCCCGCAGACAGGCCGGAACTATGGCTACACCTTC. This codes for CASSPQTGRNYGYTF.

This chain links TRBV7-9 with TRBJ2-7; the D gene is possibly TRBD1 (5 bases). The germline CDR1 and CDR2 sequences are SEHNR and FQNEAQ (reference sequence). This CDR3 has 16 amino acids. Trimming left V 5 bases short and J 2 bases short, with 19 bases between. The CDR3 region has the DNA TGTGCCAGCAGCCCAAGGGTGCAGGGAAAGACCTACGAGCAGTACTTC. Protein: CASSPRVQGKTYEQYF.

This chain joins TRBV11-3 and TRBJ2-1; TRBD2 is a possible D gene (7 bases). The germline gives CDR1 SGHNT, CDR2 YENEEA. The CDR3 has 15 residues. V lost 4 bases and J 9 bases, leaving 19 bases between the germline ends. The CDR3 DNA follows: TGTGCCAGCAGCTCCCGCCGGGGGGCGCGGAGTGAGCAGTTCTTC. This translates into CASSSRRGARSEQFF.

The V call is TRBV7-2, the J call TRBJ2-7; 9 bases are shared with TRBD1. Trimming took 3 bases from V and 7 from J; bases not matched to a gene: 10. This CDR3 is 15 amino acids long. CDR1 SGHTA and CDR2 FQGNSA come from the germline V gene. CDR3 DNA sequence: TGTGCCAGCAGCTTTAAGGGACAGGGAAGTGGGGAGCAGTACTTC. It specifies CASSFKGQGSGEQYF.

The rearrangement links TRBV9 to TRBJ2-3, with TRBD2 matching over 10 bases. Germline V gene data show CDR1 as SGDLS and CDR2 as YYNGEE. The ends lost 0 bases at V and 0 bases at J; junction bases unmatched: 7. The CDR3 covers 18 residues. This chain's CDR3 is CASSVAAGGPLSTDTQYF. The CDR3 DNA reads TGTGCCAGCAGCGTAGCAGCGGGAGGGCCCCTAAGCACAGATACGCAGTATTTT.

The rearrangement joins TRBV18 to TRBJ2-5; 10 nucleotides align to TRBD2. The junction had 8 bases not matched to a gene; V was cut back by 3 bases and J by 4 bases. The germline CDR1 and CDR2 sequences are KGHSH and LQKENI. The CDR3 has 16 residues. The CDR3 sequence: CASSPVPGLAPETQYF. The CDR3 coding sequence is TGTGCCAGCTCACCGGTACCGGGACTAGCGCCAGAGACCCAGTACTTC.

V usage is TRBV30 and J usage is TRBJ2-3; TRBD2 is a possible D gene (6 bases). The CDR3 has 15 amino acids. Germline-derived CDR1 and CDR2 are GTSNPN and SVGIG (reference sequence). Deletions cut 0 bases from V and 8 bases from J, with 18 bases between. The CDR3 sequence is CAWSVLDLARGTQYF. CDR3 in DNA: TGTGCCTGGAGTGTACTTGACCTAGCGAGGGGTACGCAGTATTTT.

The chain carries TRBV6-5 and TRBJ1-2; D gene uncertain. Trimming stripped 8 bases from V and 1 base from J, with 14 bases between. Germline CDR1 is MNHEY and CDR2 is SVGAGI. This CDR3 has 14 amino acids. The CDR3 DNA follows: TGTGCCAGCGGGAGGACGGGAGTTAACTATGGCTACACCTTC. It specifies CASGRTGVNYGYTF.

The CDR3 DNA follows: TGTGCCAGCAGCTCGGGGGACGTGAGCAATCAGCCCCAGCATTTT. The encoded protein is CASSSGDVSNQPQHF. This chain joins TRBV7-9 and TRBJ1-5; possible D gene TRBD1, 5 bases. Germline CDR1 and CDR2: SEHNR and FQNEAQ (reference sequence). V lost 4 bases to trimming and J lost 1 base, with 11 bases between them. The CDR3 has 15 amino acids.